Listed here are 24 T cell receptor beta chains from one sample, sequenced in a study of CD8 T cells in Susac syndrome. Random hexamers primed reverse transcription of about 0.5 to 1 ug RNA. Each CDR3 protein is one row after TCRdb ran MiXCR on the immunoSEQ multiplex PCR reads. The sample records more than 200,000 distinct CDR3 sequences, about 95% being singletons. The sample consisted of CD4+ T cells from PBMCs. The receptors come from a human donor with Susac syndrome.

The gene calls are TRBV6-5 and TRBJ2-7, with D possibly being TRBD1 (6 bases). Germline CDR1 reads MNHEY; CDR2 reads SVGAGI. The germline V and J ends were trimmed by 6 bases and 6 bases, with 21 bases remaining between them. This CDR3 has 15 residues. The CDR3 DNA is TGTGCCAGCAGATCTCCGGGACACGCATTGGGCGAGCAGTACTTC. This codes for CASRSPGHALGEQYF.

V and J are TRBV7-9 and TRBJ1-6; D is undetermined. The CDR3 loop spans 14 amino acids. Germline CDR1 is SEHNR and CDR2 is FQNEAQ (reference sequence). Trimming stripped 5 bases from V and 7 bases from J, with 12 bases between. The CDR3 nucleotides are TGTGCCAGCAGCGAGGTGGCTAAAAATTCACCCCTCCACTTT. Translated, it gives CASSEVAKNSPLHF.

The chain employs TRBV5-1 and TRBJ1-1; D might be TRBD1 (5 bases). CDR3 size: 14 residues. The V gene's germline CDR1 is SGHRS and CDR2 YFSETQ. Trimming took off 4 bases at V and 2 bases at J, with 12 bases between the two ends. This chain's CDR3 is CASSDGGGNTEAFF. The CDR3 DNA sequence: TGCGCCAGCAGCGATGGGGGGGGAAACACTGAAGCTTTCTTT.

The chain is built from TRBV7-2 and TRBJ2-1; 8 nucleotides agree with TRBD2. Germline V gene lookup returns CDR1 SGHTA and CDR2 FQGNSA. This CDR3 has 15 residues. J gave up 9 bases and V 2 bases, and 9 bases lay outside the gene matches. CDR3 coding DNA: TGTGCCAGCAGCTTATCGGGGGGGCCTGCTGTTGAGCAGTTCTTC. It codes for CASSLSGGPAVEQFF.

The CDR3 DNA is TGTGCCAGCAGGCGAGACCTGAATGAAGCTTTCTTT. Amino acids: CASRRDLNEAFF. The chain joins TRBV11-1 to TRBJ1-1, with D uncertain. Germline V gene lookup returns CDR1 SGHAT and CDR2 FQDESV (reference sequence). V was trimmed by 6 bases and J by 7 bases, leaving 12 bases between them. There are 12 residues in the CDR3.

The V call is TRBV19, the J call TRBJ2-5; TRBD1 is a possible D gene (5 bases). The CDR3 covers 13 residues. V dropped 6 bases and J dropped 3 bases, with 11 bases sitting between them. Germline CDR1 and CDR2: LNHDA and SQIVND (reference sequence). CDR3: CASSWTLKETQYF. The CDR3 coding sequence is TGTGCCAGTAGCTGGACACTGAAAGAGACCCAGTACTTC.

The rearrangement links TRBV25-1 to TRBJ1-4; weak D call: TRBD1 (5 bases). The CDR3 loop spans 12 amino acids. The germline V gene has CDR1 MGHDK and CDR2 SYGVNS. V was cut by 4 bases and J by 8 bases, with 8 bases left in between. The CDR3 reads CASSGGKEKLFF. Here the CDR3 DNA reads TGTGCCAGCAGTGGGGGGAAGGAAAAACTGTTTTTT.

This clonotype occurred a few times. The chain employs TRBV11-2 and TRBJ2-7, with 7 bases lining up with TRBD2. Trimming cost V 5 bases and J 2 bases; bases outside gene matches: 6. Germline V CDR1 and CDR2: SGHAT, FQNNGV. The CDR3 consists of 14 residues. CDR3 region: CASSLGGVTYEQYF. The DNA of the CDR3 is TGTGCCAGCAGCCTTGGGGGGGTTACCTACGAGCAGTACTTC.

The V call is TRBV20-1, the J call TRBJ1-2; 8 bases fit TRBD1. Germline values: CDR1 DFQATT, CDR2 SNEGSKA (reference sequence). The junction had 9 bases not matched to a gene; V was cut back by 0 bases and J by 6 bases. The CDR3 spans 15 residues. In nucleotides, the CDR3 is TGCAGTGCTAGAGATCGGACAGGGCTGGGGGATGGCTACACCTTC. Protein product: CSARDRTGLGDGYTF.

The CDR3 DNA sequence: TGTGCCAGCAGCTTACTCCGGGGACAGCCTAATTCACCCCTCCACTTT. The encoded protein is CASSLLRGQPNSPLHF. V is TRBV5-6 and J is TRBJ1-6; 7 positions agree with TRBD1. Germline V lookup: CDR1 SGHDT, CDR2 YYEEEE. The length of the CDR3 is 16 residues. The V segment lost 2 bases and the J segment 6 bases; nucleotides outside the gene matches: 8.

CDR3 region: CSVSVADVETQYF. CDR3 nucleotides: TGCAGTGTTAGTGTTGCGGATGTGGAGACCCAGTACTTC. The rearrangement uses TRBV20-1 and TRBJ2-5; D is undetermined. V lost 7 bases to trimming and J lost 5 bases, with 17 bases between them. The CDR3 extends over 13 amino acids. Germline CDR1 reads DFQATT; CDR2 reads SNEGSKA (reference sequence).

This clonotype came up once. This chain joins TRBV4-1 and TRBJ1-2; 10 nucleotides agree with TRBD1. The V segment lost 2 bases and the J segment 3 bases; nucleotides outside the gene matches: 6. Germline assignment: CDR1 MGHRA and CDR2 YSYEKL. The CDR3 has 16 residues. CDR3 coding DNA: TGCGCCAGCAGCCAACCCCGGGACAGGGGAGACTATGGCTACACCTTC. Translated, it gives CASSQPRDRGDYGYTF.

V usage is TRBV10-3 and J usage is TRBJ2-3; the D gene is possibly TRBD1 (5 bases). Trimming took off 3 bases at V and 5 bases at J, with 6 bases between the two ends. Germline lookup yields CDR1 ENHRY and CDR2 SYGVKD. CDR3 length: 12 residues. CDR3 protein: CAISDRVDTQYF. The CDR3, as DNA: TGTGCCATCAGTGACAGGGTAGATACGCAGTATTTT.

V is TRBV13 and J is TRBJ1-2; the D gene is possibly TRBD1 (5 bases). The CDR3 covers 11 residues. Germline-derived CDR1 and CDR2 are PRHDT and FYEKMQ (reference sequence). V was cut by 0 bases and J by 13 bases, with 9 bases left in between. The CDR3 loop is CASSLGGTLTF. The CDR3 coding sequence is TGTGCCAGCAGCTTAGGCGGGACTCTCACCTTC. Drawing the rest from reference TRBV13 and TRBJ1-2, the complete variable domain is AAGVIQSPRHLIKEKRETATLKCYPIPRHDTVYWYQQGPGQDPQFLISFYEKMQSDKGSIPDRFSAQQFSDYHSELNMSSLELGDSALYFCASSLGGTLTFGSGTRLTVV.

The rearrangement joins TRBV15 to TRBJ2-5; TRBD2 matches 10 bases. CDR1 is LNHNV and CDR2 is YYDKDF in the germline V gene (reference sequence). This CDR3 spans 16 amino acids. V lost 0 bases to trimming and J lost 5 bases; unmatched junction nucleotides: 6. CDR3 coding DNA: TGTGCCACCAGCAGAGAAGGGACTAGCGATGGGGAGACCCAGTACTTC. It is translated as CATSREGTSDGETQYF.

For the CDR3, the DNA is TGTGCCAGCACGGATGGGACAGGGGGCTTGGGAAGCAATCAGCCCCAGCATTTT. As protein: CASTDGTGGLGSNQPQHF. The V call is TRBV12-3 or TRBV12-4, the J call TRBJ1-5, with 12 bases that match TRBD1. CDR3 length equals 18 residues. V dropped 7 bases and J dropped 1; count of bases not matched to a gene: 11.

V and J are TRBV30 and TRBJ1-1; 8 nucleotides agree with TRBD1. Germline CDR1 is GTSNPN and CDR2 is SVGIG (reference sequence). V dropped 2 bases and J dropped 3; count of bases not matched to a gene: 20. This CDR3 is 19 amino acids long. The CDR3 spells CAWSPIGGGQGRRDTEAFF. The CDR3 DNA sequence: TGTGCCTGGAGTCCTATCGGAGGAGGACAGGGTAGGAGGGACACTGAAGCTTTCTTT. Full variable domain (outside the CDR3, taken from reference TRBV30 and TRBJ1-1): SQTIHQWPATLVQPVGSPLSLECTVEGTSNPNLYWYRQAAGRGLQLLFYSVGIGQISSEVPQNLSASRPQDRQFILSSKKLLLSDSGFYLCAWSPIGGGQGRRDTEAFFGQGTRLTVV.

CDR3: CASSRRGGGSYEQYF. In DNA form, the CDR3 reads TGTGCCAGCAGTCGCAGGGGGGGTGGCTCCTACGAGCAGTACTTC. The chain combines TRBV28 with TRBJ2-7, with D perhaps assigned TRBD1 or TRBD2 (7 bases each). The CDR3 runs to 15 residues. V lost 5 bases to trimming and J lost 0 bases, with 14 bases between them. Per germline, CDR1 MDHEN and CDR2 SYDVKM.

V usage is TRBV6-5 and J usage is TRBJ2-1; no clear D. V lost 0 bases to trimming and J lost 5 bases, with 5 bases between them. Germline V lookup: CDR1 MNHEY, CDR2 SVGAGI. The CDR3 length is 13 residues. This CDR3 is CASSYSTNNEQFF. The CDR3 DNA reads as TGTGCCAGCAGTTACTCGACGAACAATGAGCAGTTCTTC.

The chain recombines TRBV29-1 with TRBJ2-7; TRBD2 aligns across 10 bases. J was trimmed by 2 bases and V by 4 bases; bases with no gene match: 8. This CDR3 is built from 15 residues. Germline V lookup: CDR1 SQVTM, CDR2 ANQGSEA. CDR3 loop: CSVGVAGGLAYEQYF. DNA for the CDR3: TGCAGCGTTGGGGTAGCGGGGGGCCTCGCCTACGAGCAGTACTTC.

The chain combines TRBV2 with TRBJ1-2; no definite D call. The CDR3 spans 12 residues. Germline V CDR1 and CDR2: SNHLY, FYNNEI. V lost 6 bases and J 12 bases, leaving 17 bases between the germline ends. CDR3 loop: CASRALRAGDTF. CDR3 DNA: TGTGCCAGCAGAGCACTCCGGGCCGGGGACACCTTC.

V is TRBV20-1 and J is TRBJ2-4; the D gene is possibly TRBD1 (5 bases). The CDR3 spans 12 residues. V lost 1 base and J lost 6, with 7 bases in between. CDR1 and CDR2 from the germline V gene are DFQATT and SNEGSKA (reference sequence). The CDR3: CSARVQGNIQYF. The DNA for the CDR3 is TGCAGTGCTAGAGTCCAGGGAAACATTCAGTACTTC.

A single count supports this clonotype. This chain joins TRBV9 and TRBJ2-5; D remains unclear. Trimming pared 0 bases from V and 4 bases from J, leaving 10 bases between. The V gene's germline CDR1 is SGDLS and CDR2 YYNGEE. The CDR3 contains 14 residues. Here the CDR3 reads CASSVAVIAETQYF. CDR3 coding DNA: TGTGCCAGCAGCGTAGCTGTTATTGCAGAGACCCAGTACTTC.

The genes are TRBV7-9 and TRBJ2-4; D is perhaps TRBD2 (5 bases). The CDR3 extends over 15 amino acids. Germline values: CDR1 SEHNR, CDR2 FQNEAQ (reference sequence). Trimming removed 5 bases at V and 6 bases at J, with 17 bases between. For the CDR3, the DNA is TGTGCCAGCAGCCCTGTTTGGGAGCCGGGAAACATTCAGTACTTC. This codes for CASSPVWEPGNIQYF.